The T cell receptor (beta chain) under discussion was sequenced for a study of CD8+CD57+ T cells in acquired aplastic anemia. Study-level results: CD8+ Simpson's diversity showed no significant patient-control difference. Researchers report that around 31 CD8+ CDR3 sequences appeared in both patients and controls.

The CDR3 has 13 residues. Germline V gives CDR1 MNHEY, CDR2 SMNVEV (reference sequence). The germline V and J ends were trimmed by 3 bases and 7 bases, with 10 bases remaining between them. Genomic DNA provided the template from which TCR beta VDJ and CDR3 profiles were obtained. TCRdb recomputed calls from the reads with MiXCR, one row per CDR3 protein. The table has some 42,000 distinct CDR3 sequences, about two thirds seen once; the top ten hold roughly a quarter. In its sample, this clonotype was seen many times. The antigen is unknown. The sequence derives from a human donor in good health, serving as a control. The specimen sequenced was sorted CD4+, CD8+, or CD8+CD57+ T cells (not recorded which) from PBMCs. This chain connects TRBV27 to TRBJ2-1; possible D gene TRBD1, 5 bases. CDR3 DNA sequence: TGTGCCAGCAGTTTGTTAGGGGTTAATGAGCAGTTCTTC. This gives the protein CASSLLGVNEQFF.